A selection of T cell receptor beta chains follows, all from one sample in a study of blood T cell repertoires in COVID-19. Sequencing used immunoSEQ multiplex PCR; TCRdb keeps in-frame clones, though not all of them. The table includes fewer than 350,000 clones, 88% detected once. Sample: PBMCs or T cells enriched from blood (not recorded which). The receptors were gathered from a woman between 55 and 75 years old in a cohort exposed to, infected with or recovered from COVID-19 (not recorded which). The CDR3 runs from the conserved cysteine through the conserved F or W. Each record gives: CDR3 protein, CDR3 DNA, V gene, D gene, clone size, J gene, CDR3 length. D genes are given only for firm matches. The size entry is marked missing in some rows and otherwise reads once, few, many or a size class.

CDR3 protein: CASSSLRIQGDTGELFF
CDR3 DNA: TGTGCCAGCAGCTCACTGCGTATCCAGGGTGACACCGGGGAGCTGTTTTTT
V gene: TRBV7-9
D gene: .
clone size: few
J gene: TRBJ2-2
CDR3 length: 17

CDR3 protein: CATSRDRRGPYNEQFF
CDR3 DNA: TGTGCCACCAGCAGAGATCGCAGGGGCCCCTACAATGAGCAGTTCTTC
V gene: TRBV15
D gene: .
clone size: .
J gene: TRBJ2-1
CDR3 length: 16

CDR3 protein: CASSPGTGDTDTQYF
CDR3 DNA: TGCGCCAGCAGCCCCGGGACAGGGGATACAGATACGCAGTATTTT
V gene: TRBV4-3
D gene: TRBD1
clone size: .
J gene: TRBJ2-3
CDR3 length: 15

CDR3 protein: CASGGMAGASYNEQFF
CDR3 DNA: TGTGCCAGCGGGGGGATGGCGGGAGCCTCCTACAATGAGCAGTTCTTC
V gene: TRBV11-2
D gene: TRBD2
clone size: once
J gene: TRBJ2-1
CDR3 length: 16

CDR3 protein: CASSSKGQGPTEAFF
CDR3 DNA: TGTGCCAGTAGTTCAAAGGGACAGGGCCCCACTGAAGCTTTCTTT
V gene: TRBV19
D gene: TRBD1
clone size: .
J gene: TRBJ1-1
CDR3 length: 15

CDR3 protein: CASSGDPGGNQPQHF
CDR3 DNA: TGTGCCAGCAGTGGTGACCCCGGGGGAAATCAGCCCCAGCATTTT
V gene: TRBV2
D gene: .
clone size: .
J gene: TRBJ1-5
CDR3 length: 15

CDR3 protein: CASSLNEPGQGVYEQFF
CDR3 DNA: TGTGCCAGCAGTCTGAATGAACCGGGACAGGGTGTATATGAGCAGTTCTTC
V gene: TRBV6-2/TRBV6-3
D gene: TRBD1
clone size: .
J gene: TRBJ2-1
CDR3 length: 17

CDR3 protein: CASSELADLNTGELFF
CDR3 DNA: TGTGCCAGCAGTGAACTAGCGGACCTGAACACCGGGGAGCTGTTTTTT
V gene: TRBV6-1
D gene: TRBD2
clone size: .
J gene: TRBJ2-2
CDR3 length: 16

CDR3 protein: CASSPQGLGQPQHF
CDR3 DNA: TGTGCCAGCAGCCCACAGGGTTTAGGACAGCCCCAGCATTTT
V gene: TRBV6-2/TRBV6-3
D gene: .
clone size: .
J gene: TRBJ1-5
CDR3 length: 14

CDR3 protein: CASSLRQGASGELFF
CDR3 DNA: TGCGCCAGCAGCTTACGACAGGGGGCTTCCGGGGAGCTGTTTTTT
V gene: TRBV5-1
D gene: TRBD1
clone size: .
J gene: TRBJ2-2
CDR3 length: 15

CDR3 protein: CATSPRTGAYEQYF
CDR3 DNA: TGTGCCACCAGTCCCCGGACAGGGGCCTACGAGCAGTACTTC
V gene: TRBV24-1
D gene: TRBD1
clone size: .
J gene: TRBJ2-7
CDR3 length: 14

CDR3 protein: CASSLVTGTEAFF
CDR3 DNA: TGTGCCAGCAGCTTAGTAACAGGCACTGAAGCTTTCTTT
V gene: TRBV7-3
D gene: .
clone size: .
J gene: TRBJ1-1
CDR3 length: 13

CDR3 protein: CASALGTLTSSSGNTIYF
CDR3 DNA: TGCGCCAGTGCTCTCGGGACATTAACCTCGAGCTCTGGAAACACCATATATTTT
V gene: TRBV5-1
D gene: .
clone size: .
J gene: TRBJ1-3
CDR3 length: 18

CDR3 protein: CASSPMGARSPLHF
CDR3 DNA: TGTGCCAGCAGCCCAATGGGGGCGCGTTCACCCCTCCACTTT
V gene: TRBV9
D gene: .
clone size: .
J gene: TRBJ1-6
CDR3 length: 14

CDR3 protein: CASSPLMEGSEKLFF
CDR3 DNA: TGTGCCAGCAGCCCCCTAATGGAGGGCAGTGAAAAACTGTTTTTT
V gene: TRBV9
D gene: .
clone size: .
J gene: TRBJ1-4
CDR3 length: 15

CDR3 protein: CAWSGASSSYNSPLHF
CDR3 DNA: TGTGCCTGGAGTGGGGCGTCGAGCTCGTATAATTCACCCCTCCACTTT
V gene: TRBV30
D gene: .
clone size: .
J gene: TRBJ1-6
CDR3 length: 16

CDR3 protein: CASSSRNRGAFF
CDR3 DNA: TGTGCCAGCAGTTCCCGGAACAGGGGAGCTTTCTTT
V gene: TRBV28
D gene: TRBD1
clone size: .
J gene: TRBJ1-1
CDR3 length: 12

CDR3 protein: CATSDPGTGDEKLFF
CDR3 DNA: TGTGCCACCAGTGACCCCGGGACAGGGGATGAAAAACTGTTTTTT
V gene: TRBV24-1
D gene: TRBD1
clone size: once
J gene: TRBJ1-4
CDR3 length: 15

CDR3 protein: CASSPRGGKYGYTF
CDR3 DNA: TGTGCCAGCAGCCCCAGGGGAGGGAAGTATGGCTACACCTTC
V gene: TRBV3-1/TRBV3-2
D gene: .
clone size: .
J gene: TRBJ1-2
CDR3 length: 14

CDR3 protein: CASSVGTSGSYSYEQYF
CDR3 DNA: TGTGCCAGCAGCGTGGGGACTAGCGGGAGCTACTCCTACGAGCAGTACTTC
V gene: TRBV9
D gene: TRBD2
clone size: .
J gene: TRBJ2-7
CDR3 length: 17